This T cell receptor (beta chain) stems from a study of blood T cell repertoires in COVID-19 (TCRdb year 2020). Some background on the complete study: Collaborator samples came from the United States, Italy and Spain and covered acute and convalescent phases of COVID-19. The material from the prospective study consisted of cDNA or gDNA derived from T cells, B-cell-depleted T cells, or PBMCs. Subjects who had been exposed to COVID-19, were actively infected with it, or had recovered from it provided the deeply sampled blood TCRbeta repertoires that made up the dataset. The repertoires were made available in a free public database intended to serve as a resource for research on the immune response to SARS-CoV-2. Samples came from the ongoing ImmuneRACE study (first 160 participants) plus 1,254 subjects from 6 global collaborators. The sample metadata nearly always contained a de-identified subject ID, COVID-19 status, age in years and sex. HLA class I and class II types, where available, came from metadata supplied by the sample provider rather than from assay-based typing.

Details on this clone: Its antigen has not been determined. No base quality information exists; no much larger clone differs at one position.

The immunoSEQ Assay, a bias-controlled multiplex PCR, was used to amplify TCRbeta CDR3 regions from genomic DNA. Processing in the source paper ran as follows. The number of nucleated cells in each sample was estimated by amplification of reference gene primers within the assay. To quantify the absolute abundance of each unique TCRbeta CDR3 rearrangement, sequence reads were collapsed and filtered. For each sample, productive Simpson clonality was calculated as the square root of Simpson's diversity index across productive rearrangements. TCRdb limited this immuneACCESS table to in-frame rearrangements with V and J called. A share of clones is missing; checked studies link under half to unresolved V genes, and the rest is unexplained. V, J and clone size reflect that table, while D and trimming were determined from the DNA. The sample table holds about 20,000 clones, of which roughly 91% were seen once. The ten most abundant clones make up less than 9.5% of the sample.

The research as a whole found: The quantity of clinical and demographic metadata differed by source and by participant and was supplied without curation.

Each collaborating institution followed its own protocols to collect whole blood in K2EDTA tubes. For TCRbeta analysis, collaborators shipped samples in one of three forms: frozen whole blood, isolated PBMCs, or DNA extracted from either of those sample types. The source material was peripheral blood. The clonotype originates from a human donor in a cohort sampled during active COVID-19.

CDR3 protein: CAGRGSGNTIYF. The nucleotide sequence reads TGTGCCGGCCGGGGGTCAGGAAACACCATATATTTT. This receptor chain uses TRBV30 and TRBJ1-3; a weak D assignment points to TRBD1 (5 bases agree). Via the germline V gene (reference sequence), CDR1 is GTSNPN and CDR2 SVGIG. The CDR3, cysteine through phenylalanine, is 12 amino acids long. The CDR3 DNA has 36 bases and is translated from base 1. V is pared back by 8 bases and J by 4 bases, with 12 bases lying between the germline termini.